The sample holds a few counts of the clone carrying this T cell receptor (beta chain). Its antigen is currently unknown. Using its own MiXCR run on the reads, TCRdb lists one record per CDR3 protein. The table includes roughly 720,000 distinct CDR3 sequences, 35% detected once. V lost 2 bases to trimming and J lost 1 base; unmatched junction nucleotides: 12. The length of the CDR3 is 18 residues. Germline CDR1 MGHDK, CDR2 SYGVNS. This record belongs to a study of T cell repertoires in cytomegalovirus infection. Study information: Indications came from public TCR beta signatures; they pointed to CMV infection and to a matching HLA type. Study-wide results and limits: The ex vivo response was dominated by HLA-C-restricted CMV-specific TCR beta clonotypes.

The TCR comes from a human donor in good health (CMV status not recorded). Some clones in this sample may be carry-over from other donors' samples. The sequenced sample was PBMCs. The V call is TRBV25-1, the J call TRBJ2-3, with 7 nucleotides matching TRBD2. The CDR3 nucleotides are TGTGCCAGCAGTGAAAGAGTAAGGAGCGGGACCCGCACAGATACGCAGTATTTT. Its protein is CASSERVRSGTRTDTQYF.